Sequencing of this T cell receptor beta chain was carried out in a study of blood T cell repertoires in COVID-19. Study-wide background: Spain, Italy and the United States supplied samples that represented acute and convalescent COVID-19.

Sequencing used immunoSEQ multiplex PCR; TCRdb keeps in-frame clones, though not all of them. The table shows approximately 440,000 clones, with 80% to 95% occurring only once. Two negative PCRs, clearance, or symptom resolution characterized the recovered Cohort 3 donors. This clone was detected only once. The sequencing sample was made of PBMCs or T cells enriched from blood (not recorded which). This receptor was identified in a man aged 18 to 29 who had recovered from COVID-19.

CDR3 amino acids: CAIGAGPENEQFF. The CDR3 DNA is TGTGCCATCGGAGCGGGTCCGGAGAATGAGCAGTTCTTC. The V call is TRBV10-3, the J call TRBJ2-1; the D gene is possibly TRBD2 (6 bases). This CDR3 has 13 amino acids. The V gene lost 8 bases and the J gene lost 7 bases, with 15 bases spanning the gap. Germline V gene sequence: CDR1 ENHRY, CDR2 SYGVKD.